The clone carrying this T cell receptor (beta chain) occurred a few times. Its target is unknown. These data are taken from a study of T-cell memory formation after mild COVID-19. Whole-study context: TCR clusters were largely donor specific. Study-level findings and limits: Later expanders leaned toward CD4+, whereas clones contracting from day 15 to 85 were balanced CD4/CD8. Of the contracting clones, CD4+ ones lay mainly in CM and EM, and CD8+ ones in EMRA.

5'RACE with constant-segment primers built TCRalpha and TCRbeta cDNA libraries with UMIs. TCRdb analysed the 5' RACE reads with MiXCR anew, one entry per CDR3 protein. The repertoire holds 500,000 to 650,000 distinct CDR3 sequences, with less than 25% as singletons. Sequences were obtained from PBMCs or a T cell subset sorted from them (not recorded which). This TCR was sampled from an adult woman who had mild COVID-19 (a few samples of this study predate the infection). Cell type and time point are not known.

CDR3 region: CASSVAGLAGGPGDTQYF. CDR3 DNA sequence: TGTGCCAGCAGCGTAGCAGGACTAGCGGGAGGGCCGGGAGATACGCAGTATTTT. The rearrangement links TRBV9 to TRBJ2-3; TRBD2 aligns across 15 bases. This CDR3 is built from 18 residues. V shed 0 bases, J shed 5 bases, and the junction held 7 bases outside the gene matches. Germline values: CDR1 SGDLS, CDR2 YYNGEE.